What follows are 30 T cell receptor beta chains derived from one specimen sequenced in a study of regulatory T cells in long-lasting Graves disease. Time point: persistent/refractory GD, antithyroid drugs over 5 years with positive TRAb. There was RNA extracted from PBMCs, and the TCR library was made from it. Arm-PCR of CDR3 regions with iRepertoire HTBI primers generated TCR beta libraries. MiXCR, applied by TCRdb to the multiplex PCR reads, yields one record per CDR3 protein. The sample yields roughly 500,000 distinct CDR3 sequences, less than 25% seen once. Sample: peripheral blood mononuclear cells (PBMCs), taken when the disease was refractory, from a patient treated with antithyroid drugs. The origin of the receptors is a female donor with Graves disease.

The chain has TRBV13 and TRBJ1-5, with D perhaps TRBD1 (6 bases). V was pared by 6 bases and J by 3 bases, with 15 bases between. Germline values: CDR1 PRHDT, CDR2 FYEKMQ (reference sequence). The CDR3 totals 15 residues. In DNA, the CDR3 is TGTGCCAGCAGTCCAGCAGGGGCGCCCAATCAGCCCCAGCATTTT. This gives the protein CASSPAGAPNQPQHF.

The table lists this clonotype with a few counts. The J gene is TRBJ1-4, the V gene TRBV5-1, with D possibly matching TRBD1 (6 bases). Trimming removed 4 bases at V and 2 bases at J, with 15 bases between. CDR1 is SGHRS and CDR2 is YFSETQ in the germline V gene. The CDR3 consists of 16 residues. The CDR3 region is CASSPRGGATNEKLFF. Here the CDR3 DNA reads TGCGCCAGCAGCCCCCGGGGGGGGGCGACTAATGAAAAACTGTTTTTT. The whole variable domain, filled in from reference TRBV5-1 and TRBJ1-4, reads KAGVTQTPRYLIKTRGQQVTLSCSPISGHRSVSWYQQTPGQGLQFLFEYFSETQRNKGNFPGRFSGRQFSNSRSEMNVSTLELGDSALYLCASSPRGGATNEKLFFGSGTQLSVL.

The V call is TRBV6-1, the J call TRBJ2-1; a weak D match, TRBD2 (6 bases). Germline CDR1 is MNHNS and CDR2 is SASEGT. The CDR3 has 15 amino acids. Trimming removed 3 bases from V and 5 bases from J, with 14 bases in between. The CDR3: CASSDLWRGHNEQFF. The CDR3 coding sequence is TGTGCCAGCAGTGACCTTTGGCGGGGACACAATGAGCAGTTCTTC.

This clonotype was seen at least ten times. The V call is TRBV11-2, the J call TRBJ1-2, with D tentatively TRBD1 (5 bases). Germline V gene lookup returns CDR1 SGHAT and CDR2 FQNNGV. CDR3 length: 16 residues. V gave up 5 bases and J gave up 0 bases, with 16 bases separating them. In DNA, the CDR3 is TGTGCCAGCAGCGAATCGTTAGCGACAGCTAACTATGGCTACACCTTC. It translates to CASSESLATANYGYTF.

The rearrangement joins TRBV27 to TRBJ2-6, with D possibly being TRBD1 or TRBD2 (6 bases each). The germline V and J ends were trimmed by 4 bases and 4 bases, with 17 bases remaining between them. In germline, CDR1 is MNHEY, CDR2 SMNVEV (reference sequence). This CDR3 contains 17 residues. The CDR3 DNA sequence: TGTGCCAGCAGTTACTCGACAGGAGGGTCCGGGGCCAACGTCCTGACTTTC. This translates into CASSYSTGGSGANVLTF.

This clonotype was seen at least ten times. The rearrangement uses TRBV6-1 and TRBJ1-4; D is perhaps TRBD1 (6 bases). The germline CDR1 and CDR2 sequences are MNHNS and SASEGT. The V and J ends lost 4 bases and 6 bases respectively, with 15 bases between them. This CDR3 contains 15 residues. The CDR3 DNA reads as TGTGCCAGCAGTGGCGACGGGACAATTTATGAAAAACTGTTTTTT. Protein: CASSGDGTIYEKLFF.

This clonotype has at least ten counts. The chain carries TRBV30 and TRBJ1-2; possibly TRBD1 for D (6 bases). V lost 6 bases and J 3 bases, leaving 8 bases between the germline ends. Germline CDR1 GTSNPN, CDR2 SVGIG (reference sequence). The CDR3 is 11 amino acids. The DNA for the CDR3 is TGTGCCTGCCGGACAGACTATGGCTACACCTTC. It codes for CACRTDYGYTF.

This clonotype was counted only a few times. V gene TRBV5-5 combines with J gene TRBJ1-4, with 10 bases lining up with TRBD1. CDR1 is SGHKS and CDR2 is YYEKEE in the germline V gene (reference sequence). Germline trimming cut 4 bases from V and 7 bases from J; bases unmatched to any gene: 7. This CDR3 contains 15 residues. CDR3 coding DNA: TGTGCCAGCAGCCCGCGAGGGACAGGGGCTGAAAAACTGTTTTTT. It is translated as CASSPRGTGAEKLFF.

This chain connects TRBV28 to TRBJ1-1, with D tentatively TRBD1 (6 bases). The CDR3 spans 13 residues. V shed 11 bases and J shed 1 base, with 14 bases lying between them. Germline V gene lookup returns CDR1 MDHEN and CDR2 SYDVKM. This chain's CDR3 is CAGTGQTNTEAFF. As DNA, the CDR3 is TGTGCCGGCACGGGACAAACGAACACTGAAGCTTTCTTT. The entire variable domain, with the rest obtained from reference TRBV28 and TRBJ1-1, is as follows: DVKVTQSSRYLVKRTGEKVFLECVQDMDHENMFWYRQDPGLGLRLIYFSYDVKMKEKGDIPEGYSVSREKKERFSLILESASTNQTSMYLCAGTGQTNTEAFFGQGTRLTVV.

The table lists this clonotype with many counts. The chain recombines TRBV7-2 with TRBJ1-6; weak D call: TRBD1 (5 bases). The CDR3 loop spans 15 amino acids. From germline, CDR1 is SGHTA and CDR2 FQGNSA. V lost 4 bases to trimming and J lost 11 bases, with 18 bases between them. The CDR3 spells CASSSTGPSGAPLHF. The CDR3 nucleotides are TGTGCCAGCAGCTCCACGGGACCGTCCGGGGCACCCCTCCACTTT.

This clonotype was seen many times. The V gene is TRBV27, the J gene TRBJ2-2; TRBD1 is a possible D gene (5 bases). Trimming cost V 1 base and J 3 bases, with 9 bases left between them. From germline, CDR1 is MNHEY and CDR2 SMNVEV (reference sequence). The CDR3 is made up of 15 amino acids. CDR3 nucleotides: TGTGCCAGCAGTTTATATCTAGGGGACACCGGGGAGCTGTTTTTT. This translates into CASSLYLGDTGELFF.

In its sample, this clonotype was seen many times. The V gene is TRBV6-1, the J gene TRBJ2-7; D call uncertain. The CDR3 sequence is 13 residues long. Germline-derived CDR1 and CDR2 are MNHNS and SASEGT. With 5 bases removed from V and 9 bases from J, the gap between germline ends came to 17 bases. CDR3 in amino acids: CASSPPLISWQYF. CDR3 bases: TGTGCCAGCAGTCCCCCGCTGATTAGTTGGCAGTACTTC.

This clonotype was counted at least ten times. V and J are TRBV7-3 and TRBJ1-1; D remains unclear. Deletions cut 1 base from V and 5 bases from J, with 20 bases between. This CDR3 is built from 17 residues. Germline V CDR1 and CDR2: SGHTA, FQGTGA. The CDR3 region has the DNA TGTGCCAGCAGCTTAATTGGAGGCCGTCTATCCGCTACTGAAGCTTTCTTT. Its protein product is CASSLIGGRLSATEAFF. The complete variable domain, with remaining parts taken from reference TRBV7-3 and TRBJ1-1, reads GAGVSQTPSNKVTEKGKYVELRCDPISGHTALYWYRQSLGQGPEFLIYFQGTGAADDSGLPNDRFFAVRPEGSVSTLKIQRTERGDSAVYLCASSLIGGRLSATEAFFGQGTRLTVV.

This clonotype has just a few counts. The rearrangement links TRBV6-1 to TRBJ2-7; D is perhaps TRBD1 (5 bases). The CDR3 runs 13 residues. The V gene lost 5 bases and the J gene lost 3 bases, with 11 bases spanning the gap. The germline CDR1 and CDR2 sequences are MNHNS and SASEGT. CDR3 DNA sequence: TGTGCCAGCAGTCACAGGTCTTTCTACGAGCAGTACTTC. It yields the protein CASSHRSFYEQYF.

This clonotype was counted ten times or more. V is TRBV12-3 or TRBV12-4 and J is TRBJ1-1; D not resolved. The V gene lost 3 bases and the J gene lost 0 bases, with 5 bases spanning the gap. This CDR3 is built from 13 residues. The CDR3 bases are TGTGCCAGCAGTTTTTTCATGAACACTGAAGCTTTCTTT. It yields the protein CASSFFMNTEAFF.

The sample holds many counts of this clonotype. This chain connects TRBV28 to TRBJ1-5, with 8 bases identical to TRBD1. Germline assignment: CDR1 MDHEN and CDR2 SYDVKM. The V segment lost 5 bases and the J segment 4 bases; nucleotides outside the gene matches: 4. The CDR3 is made up of 14 amino acids. CDR3 residues: CASSPQGANQPQHF. In nucleotides, the CDR3 is TGTGCCAGCAGTCCTCAGGGGGCGAATCAGCCCCAGCATTTT.

This clonotype was seen many times. The V and J genes are TRBV28 and TRBJ1-4, with a possible D match to TRBD1 (5 bases). The germline V and J ends were trimmed by 7 bases and 5 bases, with 8 bases remaining between them. Germline V gene data show CDR1 as MDHEN and CDR2 as SYDVKM. CDR3 length: 12 amino acids. This chain's CDR3 is CASTTGNEKLFF. For the CDR3, the DNA is TGTGCCAGCACTACAGGCAATGAAAAACTGTTTTTT.

This clonotype was seen a few times. This chain connects TRBV2 to TRBJ2-2; D gene ambiguous. Germline-derived CDR1 and CDR2 are SNHLY and FYNNEI. V lost 7 bases and J lost 2, with 8 bases in between. This CDR3 is built from 13 residues. CDR3 sequence: CASTGLNTGELFF. In nucleotides, the CDR3 is TGTGCCAGCACAGGATTAAACACCGGGGAGCTGTTTTTT.

This clonotype was picked up many times. The chain uses TRBV7-2 and TRBJ2-7, with 7 bases identical to TRBD1. The trim removed 2 bases at V and 2 bases at J, leaving 9 bases unmatched. This CDR3 has 16 residues. Germline V lookup: CDR1 SGHTA, CDR2 FQGNSA. The CDR3 loop is CASSLTAAGGTYEQYF. CDR3 nucleotides: TGTGCCAGCAGCTTAACGGCGGCAGGGGGAACCTACGAGCAGTACTTC.

This clonotype has a handful of counts. The rearrangement uses TRBV3-1 and TRBJ2-2; 8 positions match TRBD1. Germline trimming cut 6 bases from V and 4 bases from J; bases unmatched to any gene: 10. Looked up from germline, CDR1 is LGHDT and CDR2 is YNNKEL (reference sequence). This CDR3 comprises 16 residues. CDR3 amino acids: CASRPTGGWGTGELFF. The CDR3 DNA sequence: TGTGCCAGCAGACCTACAGGGGGTTGGGGCACCGGGGAGCTGTTTTTT. The variable domain in full, completed from reference TRBV3-1 and TRBJ2-2, reads DTAVSQTPKYLVTQMGNDKSIKCEQNLGHDTMYWYKQDSKKFLKIMFSYNNKELIINETVPNRFSPKSPDKAHLNLHINSLELGDSAVYFCASRPTGGWGTGELFFGEGSRLTVL.

This clonotype was counted ten times or more. The chain uses TRBV28 and TRBJ2-7; D is ambiguous. This CDR3 has 13 amino acids. CDR1 is MDHEN, CDR2 SYDVKM, per germline. Trimming stripped 6 bases from V and 1 base from J, with 10 bases between. Here the CDR3 reads CASRPDTSYEQYF. As DNA, the CDR3 is TGTGCCAGCAGACCCGACACTTCCTACGAGCAGTACTTC.

The genes are TRBV7-3 and TRBJ2-3, with 11 bases matching TRBD1. The germline V gene encodes CDR1 SGHTA and CDR2 FQGTGA. The CDR3 is 14 residues long. After removal of 8 bases from V and 6 bases from J, the junction contained 7 bases not matched to a gene. This CDR3 is CASSTGQGGDTQYF. The CDR3 DNA is TGTGCCAGCTCAACGGGACAGGGGGGGGATACGCAGTATTTT.

This clonotype was seen at least ten times. The V and J genes are TRBV27 and TRBJ1-5; the D gene is possibly TRBD1 (6 bases). CDR3 length: 12 residues. Trimming removed 8 bases at V and 1 base at J, with 6 bases between. CDR1 is MNHEY, CDR2 SMNVEV, per germline (reference sequence). CDR3 sequence reads: CASGTSNQPQHF. CDR3 in DNA: TGTGCCAGCGGGACAAGCAATCAGCCCCAGCATTTT.

This clonotype occurred a few times. This chain joins TRBV6-2 or TRBV6-3 and TRBJ1-5; D is perhaps TRBD1 (5 bases). Trimming took off 2 bases at V and 0 bases at J, with 11 bases between the two ends. In germline, CDR1 is MNHEY, CDR2 SVGEGT. The CDR3 loop spans 16 amino acids. The DNA for the CDR3 is TGTGCCAGCAGTTACGGGGACTTTTATAGCAATCAGCCCCAGCATTTT. Protein: CASSYGDFYSNQPQHF.

This clonotype was found many times. The chain carries TRBV6-5 and TRBJ2-5; 12 nucleotides align to TRBD2. With 2 bases clipped from V and 1 base from J, the junction kept 17 bases outside the gene matches. The CDR3 sequence is 21 residues long. Germline V gives CDR1 MNHEY, CDR2 SVGAGI. DNA of the CDR3: TGTGCCAGCAGTTACAGATGGAGCCCGGTGACTAGCGGGGGACCCCAAGAGACCCAGTACTTC. Amino acid sequence: CASSYRWSPVTSGGPQETQYF.

This clonotype was detected many times. The chain links TRBV27 to TRBJ2-6; the D gene is possibly TRBD1 (6 bases). V was shortened by 5 bases and J by 2 bases, with 10 bases between the two germline ends. CDR3 size: 15 residues. Per the germline V gene, CDR1 is MNHEY and CDR2 is SMNVEV (reference sequence). CDR3 DNA: TGTGCCAGCAGTCTACAGGGACCTGGGGCCAACGTCCTGACTTTC. Its translation: CASSLQGPGANVLTF.

V and J are TRBV5-1 and TRBJ2-3; 10 nucleotides match TRBD2. CDR1 SGHRS and CDR2 YFSETQ come from the germline V gene. V shed 5 bases and J 0 bases; nucleotides not matched to a gene: 12. CDR3 length: 18 residues. DNA for the CDR3: TGCGCCAGCAGACCCAGGCCCGGACTAGCGGAAAGCACAGATACGCAGTATTTT. Translating gives CASRPRPGLAESTDTQYF.

This clonotype has a count of ten or more. This chain joins TRBV6-1 and TRBJ1-2; possibly TRBD1 for D (6 bases). The germline CDR1 and CDR2 sequences are MNHNS and SASEGT. Trimming removed 4 bases at V and 4 bases at J, with 16 bases between. The CDR3 spans 15 residues. The chain's CDR3 is CASSVGAGAIYGYTF. The CDR3 DNA is TGTGCCAGCAGTGTCGGCGCAGGGGCCATCTATGGCTACACCTTC.

This clonotype has at least ten counts. The J gene is TRBJ1-5, the V gene TRBV7-8, with a weak D call TRBD1 (6 bases). This CDR3 region has 14 residues. Germline CDR1 SGHVS, CDR2 FQNEAQ. V was clipped by 1 base and J by 5 bases, with 9 bases between them. The chain's CDR3 is CASSLDRTDQPQHF. CDR3 nucleotide sequence: TGTGCCAGCAGCTTAGACCGGACAGATCAGCCCCAGCATTTT.

This clonotype was recorded many times. This chain connects TRBV24-1 to TRBJ2-7, with D possibly TRBD1 on 5 matching bases. This CDR3 region has 13 residues. With 4 bases removed from V and 5 bases from J, the gap between germline ends came to 11 bases. Germline V lookup: CDR1 KGHDR, CDR2 SFDVKD. CDR3 in amino acids: CATSEGDDHEQYF. The CDR3 DNA sequence: TGTGCCACCAGTGAAGGGGATGACCACGAGCAGTACTTC.